Sequencing of this T cell receptor (beta chain) was carried out in a study of T cells in Graves' hyperthyroidism and ophthalmopathy. The length of the CDR3 is 13 residues. Trimming left V 2 bases short and J 6 bases short, with 10 bases between. CDR1 is SGHNT, CDR2 YENEEA, per germline. Template material for amplifying TCR beta CDR3 regions consisted of RNA transcripts. The TCR CDR3 was amplified in a first-round RT-PCR using the HTBI primer set. TCRdb reprocessed the multiplex PCR reads with MiXCR, giving one entry per CDR3 protein. Among under 650,000 distinct CDR3 sequences listed, about 17% were seen once. Newly diagnosed hyperthyroidism, duration under 2 months, in patients aged 18 to 65.

The material sequenced was blood. The chain links TRBV11-3 to TRBJ1-1; D uncertain. The sequence came from a woman aged 30 to 39 with Graves' hyperthyroidism. The CDR3 loop is CASSLTAIPEAFF. The CDR3 DNA reads TGTGCCAGCAGCTTAACGGCAATCCCTGAAGCTTTCTTT.